This TCR beta chain was recovered during a study of shared clonotypes between healthy human individuals. About this clone itself: The antigen remains undetermined.

General study results and limits: Generation probabilities of non-shared clonotypes were lower (relative to those shared by all four donors).

The CDR3 has 16 residues. Deletions cut 5 bases from V and 9 bases from J, with 23 bases between. CDR1 and CDR2 from the germline V gene are SGHTA and FQGTGA. The method was immunoSEQ multiplex PCR; TCRdb's version includes in-frame clones alone and lacks a portion of them. Counted here are roughly 1,600,000 clones, roughly 98.5% occurring once; the ten biggest clones make up about 0.35%. Sequencing was carried out using naive CD4+ T cells sorted from blood. The subset is: CD45RA+ positively selected. The chain uses TRBV7-3 and TRBJ2-1; D is possibly TRBD1 (5 bases). The clonotype was recovered from a man between 25 and 39 years old in good health. CDR3 nucleotide sequence: TGTGCCAGCAGCAGCTTCGAGCAGGGTGGGTTCGGTGAGCAGTTCTTC. This gives the protein CASSSFEQGGFGEQFF.